This TCR beta chain comes out of a study of shared clonotypes between healthy human individuals. Study-level information: Each donor contributed plates that comprised three CD4 naive, three CD4 memory, two CD8 naive and one CD8 memory. Study observations and caveats: Several donors held about 5% of naive CD4 clonotypes in common.

In regard to this clone: Its antigen is not identified.

The CDR3 runs to 16 residues. The germline V gene has CDR1 LNHNV and CDR2 YYDKDF (reference sequence). Trimming took 0 bases from V and 7 from J; bases not matched to a gene: 10. This table comes from immunoSEQ multiplex PCR, and its TCRdb copy is limited to in-frame clones, with some not included. Of around 990,000 clones detected, 70% to 80% appear once; the ten largest clones hold approximately 0.95%. V is TRBV15 and J is TRBJ1-2; 8 bases map to TRBD1. Sequenced sample: memory CD4+ T cells from PBMCs. This sample's subset: CD45RA-negative fraction. The clonotype originates from a man younger than 35 in good health. Some clones in this sample may be carry-over from other donors' samples. CDR3 nucleotide sequence: TGTGCCACCAGCAGAGATCCGCGGCAGGGGGCTCGTGGCTACACCTTC. This translates into CATSRDPRQGARGYTF.